This TCR beta chain emerged from a study of T cell clonotyping in hematopoietic cell transplantation. The V and J ends lost 3 bases and 5 bases respectively, with 11 bases between them. CDR3 length: 14 residues. CDR1 is ENHRY and CDR2 is SYGVKD in the germline V gene. Study-wide findings and caveats: Recipient TCR diversity dropped after transplant; expanded clonotypes rose from day 30 to 180. Broader posttransplant TCR repertoire diversity was predicted by graft donor and pretransplant recipient Inverse Simpson Index values.

The repertoire was sequenced with immunoSEQ multiplex PCR; TCRdb's copy has only in-frame clones and lacks some. The sample records 40,000 to 45,000 clones, approximately 94% being singletons. A word on this clone: Its antigen is as yet unknown.

The rearrangement joins TRBV10-3 to TRBJ1-5; possibly TRBD1 for D (5 bases). Sequenced material: peripheral blood mononuclear cells. This TCR was recovered from a woman aged 45-65 years in good health. Some clones in this sample may be carry-over from other donors' samples. Here the CDR3 DNA reads TGTGCCATCAGTGAAGGGGAAGGCGATCAGCCCCAGCATTTT. Its translation: CAISEGEGDQPQHF.